This T cell receptor (beta chain) was obtained from a study of T cell changes during pregnancy in multiple sclerosis. Germline V lookup: CDR1 MNHEY, CDR2 SMNVEV (reference sequence). V was shortened by 6 bases and J by 1 base, with 10 bases between the two germline ends. This CDR3 contains 13 residues. Only in-frame clones appear in the TCRdb table, and some are missing; sequencing was by immunoSEQ multiplex PCR. The sample consists of 55,000 to 85,000 clones, about 90% of them appearing once. Sequencing was performed on peripheral blood, taken after pregnancy. The receptor's source is a female donor with multiple sclerosis, enrolled in a pregnancy study. This sequence joins TRBV27 and TRBJ2-7, with D possibly TRBD2 on 5 matching bases. CDR3 region: CASSHRGSYEQYF. Here the CDR3 DNA reads TGTGCCAGCAGCCATCGAGGGTCCTACGAGCAGTACTTC.